This passage covers 23 T cell receptor beta chains from one sample sequenced in a study of blood T cell repertoires in COVID-19. Profiled with immunoSEQ multiplex PCR; TCRdb holds only in-frame clones, not every one. The table has a few hundred thousand clones, roughly 86% seen once. Sequenced sample: peripheral blood. All receptors come from a woman aged 50 to 65 with acute or convalescent COVID-19.

The count of this clone is one. J is TRBJ1-1 and V is TRBV19; 9 bases map to TRBD1. The CDR3 has 15 residues. The junction had 9 bases not matched to a gene; V was cut back by 6 bases and J by 4 bases. Germline V gene lookup returns CDR1 LNHDA and CDR2 SQIVND (reference sequence). CDR3: CASSAKDRGRTEAFF. CDR3 in DNA: TGTGCCAGTAGCGCTAAGGACAGGGGACGCACTGAAGCTTTCTTT.

The chain is built from TRBV28 and TRBJ1-1, with unresolved D. Trimming cost V 11 bases and J 2 bases, with 12 bases left between them. Germline V gene data show CDR1 as MDHEN and CDR2 as SYDVKM. The CDR3 is 12 amino acids. The CDR3 DNA reads TGTGCCGGATCGACGACTAACACTGAAGCTTTCTTT. As protein: CAGSTTNTEAFF. The full variable domain, its missing parts supplied by reference TRBV28 and TRBJ1-1, is DVKVTQSSRYLVKRTGEKVFLECVQDMDHENMFWYRQDPGLGLRLIYFSYDVKMKEKGDIPEGYSVSREKKERFSLILESASTNQTSMYLCAGSTTNTEAFFGQGTRLTVV.

This chain uses TRBV27 with TRBJ2-7; weak D call: TRBD2 (5 bases). The V end was cut by 6 bases, the J end by 3 bases, with 12 bases between. This CDR3 comprises 13 residues. Germline loops: CDR1 MNHEY, CDR2 SMNVEV (reference sequence). In nucleotides, the CDR3 is TGTGCCAGCAGCAACCTACTAGACTACGAGCAGTACTTC. This codes for CASSNLLDYEQYF.

The chain employs TRBV4-2 and TRBJ2-3, with TRBD1 identical over 10 bases. The germline CDR1 and CDR2 sequences are LGHNA and YNFKEQ. The CDR3 covers 19 residues. Losses at the gene ends were 0 bases for V and 1 base for J; bases not matched to a gene: 10. CDR3 region: CASSQEGDRGRRGTDTQYF. CDR3 nucleotide sequence: TGTGCCAGCAGCCAAGAGGGAGACAGGGGGCGCCGGGGCACAGATACGCAGTATTTT.

The J gene is TRBJ1-1, the V gene TRBV27; TRBD1 might be the D (6 bases). Germline V CDR1 and CDR2: MNHEY, SMNVEV (reference sequence). This CDR3 has 12 residues. Trimming shortened V by 8 bases and J by 9 bases, and 16 bases separated the two germline ends. CDR3: CASGPHREQAFF. The CDR3 DNA reads TGTGCCAGCGGGCCTCACAGGGAGCAAGCTTTCTTT.

This chain uses TRBV28 with TRBJ2-7, with 9 bases matching TRBD1. Germline CDR1 is MDHEN and CDR2 is SYDVKM. This CDR3 has 15 residues. V shed 7 bases, J shed 6 bases, and the junction held 13 bases outside the gene matches. Written as DNA, the CDR3 is TGTGCCAGCACTATCTTTAACAGGGGGCCTGGCGAGCAGTACTTC. Amino acid sequence: CASTIFNRGPGEQYF. Complete variable domain (other parts from reference TRBV28 and TRBJ2-7): DVKVTQSSRYLVKRTGEKVFLECVQDMDHENMFWYRQDPGLGLRLIYFSYDVKMKEKGDIPEGYSVSREKKERFSLILESASTNQTSMYLCASTIFNRGPGEQYFGPGTRLTVT.

V is TRBV4-2 and J is TRBJ2-7, with D possibly being TRBD1 (7 bases). The CDR3 runs 14 residues. The germline V and J ends were trimmed by 4 bases and 3 bases, with 13 bases remaining between them. CDR1 is LGHNA, CDR2 YNFKEQ, per germline. CDR3 loop: CASSLEGADYEQYF. CDR3 sequence (DNA): TGTGCCAGCAGCCTGGAGGGGGCGGACTACGAGCAGTACTTC.

The CDR3 loop reads CASSEGAGNSYGYTF. The CDR3 nucleotides read TGTGCCAGCAGTGAGGGGGCAGGGAACTCCTATGGCTACACCTTC. This chain links TRBV6-1 with TRBJ1-2; D perhaps matches TRBD1 (6 bases). CDR3 size: 15 residues. Trimming removed 3 bases from V and 4 bases from J, with 15 bases in between. CDR1 and CDR2 from the germline V gene are MNHNS and SASEGT.

The chain carries TRBV5-1 and TRBJ1-2, with unresolved D. V was pared by 0 bases and J by 0 bases, with 6 bases between. This CDR3 contains 14 residues. Germline values: CDR1 SGHRS, CDR2 YFSETQ. The CDR3 nucleotides read TGCGCCAGCAGCTTGGCCGGGTCTAACTATGGCTACACCTTC. Protein: CASSLAGSNYGYTF.

This clone was seen a few times. DNA for the CDR3: TGTGCCAGCAGTTTTAGTGGGGCGCTTGGAGCTTTCTTT. Its protein is CASSFSGALGAFF. The genes are TRBV28 and TRBJ1-1; D is perhaps TRBD1 (5 bases). Germline V gene data show CDR1 as MDHEN and CDR2 as SYDVKM. Trimming stripped 3 bases from V and 10 bases from J, with 15 bases between. This CDR3 comprises 13 residues.

This clone was detected ten times or more. The rearrangement uses TRBV7-9 and TRBJ2-5, with 9 nucleotides matching TRBD1. J lost 5 bases, V lost 5 bases, and 9 bases had no gene match. The V gene's germline CDR1 is SEHNR and CDR2 FQNEAQ (reference sequence). The CDR3 sequence is 15 residues long. The CDR3 DNA reads as TGTGCCAGCAGCGGGATGACAGGGGGGTGGGAGACCCAGTACTTC. Residues: CASSGMTGGWETQYF.

The chain couples TRBV5-4 to TRBJ1-1; 9 positions agree with TRBD1. J lost 0 bases, V lost 0 bases, and 3 bases had no gene match. Germline CDR1 SGHNT, CDR2 YYREEE (reference sequence). This CDR3 region has 16 residues. The CDR3 DNA sequence: TGTGCCAGCAGCTTGGGACAGGGGGTCATGAACACTGAAGCTTTCTTT. Protein product: CASSLGQGVMNTEAFF.

This rearrangement joins TRBV5-4 to TRBJ2-7; 10 bases map to TRBD1. V was clipped by 4 bases and J by 2 bases; unmatched bases: 6. This CDR3 is 15 amino acids long. CDR1 and CDR2 (germline): SGHNT, YYREEE (reference sequence). CDR3 bases: TGTGCCAGCAGCGATGGACAGGGGGTTCCCTACGAGCAGTACTTC. Translation gives CASSDGQGVPYEQYF.

CDR3 nucleotide sequence: TGCAGCGGGACTTCGAGCTCCTACGAGCAGTACTTC. The encoded protein is CSGTSSSYEQYF. The chain has TRBV29-1 and TRBJ2-7, with D possibly being TRBD2 (5 bases). The CDR3 runs to 12 residues. The V and J ends lost 7 bases and 0 bases respectively, with 10 bases between them. The germline CDR1 and CDR2 sequences are SQVTM and ANQGSEA.

The sample holds a few counts of this clone. This chain connects TRBV7-2 to TRBJ1-2, with unresolved D. V was pared by 1 base and J by 7 bases, with 10 bases between. Germline values: CDR1 SGHTA, CDR2 FQGNSA. The CDR3 consists of 13 residues. The CDR3 is CASSLESGGGYTF. CDR3 DNA: TGTGCCAGCAGCTTAGAATCCGGAGGTGGCTACACCTTC. Full variable domain (rest looked up from reference TRBV7-2 and TRBJ1-2): GAGVSQSPSNKVTEKGKDVELRCDPISGHTALYWYRQSLGQGLEFLIYFQGNSAPDKSGLPSDRFSAERTGGSVSTLTIQRTQQEDSAVYLCASSLESGGGYTFGSGTRLTVV.

The chain employs TRBV5-4 and TRBJ2-2; TRBD1 aligns across 8 bases. The trim removed 1 base at V and 4 bases at J, leaving 3 bases unmatched. This CDR3 has 15 residues. The V gene's germline CDR1 is SGHNT and CDR2 YYREEE (reference sequence). CDR3 nucleotides: TGTGCCAGCAGCTTGCCAGGGGGCAGCACCGGGGAGCTGTTTTTT. Translation gives CASSLPGGSTGELFF.

The rearrangement joins TRBV5-6 to TRBJ2-7; D might be TRBD2 (5 bases). The CDR3 runs to 15 residues. V dropped 0 bases and J dropped 6 bases, with 16 bases sitting between them. Germline CDR1 reads SGHDT; CDR2 reads YYEEEE. The CDR3 reads CASSLAPTGLGEQYF. The CDR3 region has the DNA TGTGCCAGCAGCTTGGCACCGACGGGGTTGGGCGAGCAGTACTTC. Complete variable domain (other parts from reference TRBV5-6 and TRBJ2-7): DAGVTQSPTHLIKTRGQQVTLRCSPKSGHDTVSWYQQALGQGPQFIFQYYEEEERQRGNFPDRFSGHQFPNYSSELNVNALLLGDSALYLCASSLAPTGLGEQYFGPGTRLTVT.

This clone was picked up one time. The V call is TRBV13, the J call TRBJ2-1; 14 bases are a match to TRBD2. Germline loops: CDR1 PRHDT, CDR2 FYEKMQ (reference sequence). The CDR3 consists of 17 residues. The J segment lost 3 bases and the V segment lost 1 base, leaving 2 bases of the junction unmatched. Here the CDR3 reads CASSLDGTSGSYNEQFF. CDR3 DNA sequence: TGTGCCAGCAGCTTAGACGGGACTAGCGGGAGCTACAATGAGCAGTTCTTC.

J is TRBJ1-5 and V is TRBV10-3; 7 positions match TRBD1. The ends lost 3 bases at V and 1 base at J; junction bases unmatched: 6. Germline CDR1 is ENHRY and CDR2 is SYGVKD. CDR3 length: 16 residues. The chain's CDR3 is CAISDPPGGSNQPQHF. The CDR3 coding sequence is TGTGCCATCAGTGACCCGCCAGGGGGGAGCAATCAGCCCCAGCATTTT.

This chain joins TRBV27 and TRBJ2-7; D is unresolved. The germline V gene has CDR1 MNHEY and CDR2 SMNVEV (reference sequence). V dropped 7 bases and J dropped 7 bases, with 20 bases sitting between them. This CDR3 is 14 amino acids long. CDR3 bases: TGTGCCAGCACCCTAGGAAGAGGCTCGGTGGAGCAGTACTTC. It codes for CASTLGRGSVEQYF.

The chain carries TRBV9 and TRBJ2-7, with 7 positions matching TRBD2. This CDR3 region has 15 residues. Germline CDR1 and CDR2: SGDLS and YYNGEE. V lost 5 bases to trimming and J lost 3 bases; unmatched junction nucleotides: 11. The CDR3 DNA follows: TGTGCCAGCAGTATAAGCGGGACTTCATACTACGAGCAGTACTTC. Residues: CASSISGTSYYEQYF.

The chain joins TRBV28 to TRBJ2-3; D may be TRBD2 (5 bases). CDR3 size: 14 residues. Germline V gene lookup returns CDR1 MDHEN and CDR2 SYDVKM. V lost 6 bases, J lost 7 bases, and 17 bases lay in between. The DNA for the CDR3 is TGTGCCAGCAGGACCTCCCCTGCGGGTTATACGCAGTATTTT. Translation: CASRTSPAGYTQYF.

The gene calls are TRBV19 and TRBJ2-1, with 14 positions matching TRBD2. This CDR3 region has 17 residues. Per the germline V gene, CDR1 is LNHDA and CDR2 is SQIVND (reference sequence). Losses at the gene ends were 9 bases for V and 0 bases for J; bases not matched to a gene: 7. The CDR3 sequence is CARGLAGVGGSYNEQFF. The CDR3, as DNA: TGTGCCAGGGGACTAGCGGGAGTTGGGGGCTCCTACAATGAGCAGTTCTTC.